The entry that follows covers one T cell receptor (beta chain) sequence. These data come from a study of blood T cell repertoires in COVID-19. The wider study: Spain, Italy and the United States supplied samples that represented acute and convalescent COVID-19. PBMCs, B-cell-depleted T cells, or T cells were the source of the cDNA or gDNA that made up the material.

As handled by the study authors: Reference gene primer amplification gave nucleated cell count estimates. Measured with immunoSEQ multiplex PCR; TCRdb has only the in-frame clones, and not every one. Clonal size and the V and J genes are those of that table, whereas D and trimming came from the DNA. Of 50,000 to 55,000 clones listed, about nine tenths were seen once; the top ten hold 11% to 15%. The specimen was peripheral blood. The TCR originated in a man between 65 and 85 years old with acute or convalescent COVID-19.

Here the CDR3 DNA reads TGTGCCAGCTCACCCGTTACGGGACAGGGGACTGAAGCTTTCTTT. The encoded protein is CASSPVTGQGTEAFF. The chain employs TRBV18 and TRBJ1-1; 10 positions agree with TRBD1. The CDR3 is made up of 15 amino acids. V was pared by 3 bases and J by 5 bases, with 6 bases of the junction left unmatched. Germline values: CDR1 KGHSH, CDR2 LQKENI.